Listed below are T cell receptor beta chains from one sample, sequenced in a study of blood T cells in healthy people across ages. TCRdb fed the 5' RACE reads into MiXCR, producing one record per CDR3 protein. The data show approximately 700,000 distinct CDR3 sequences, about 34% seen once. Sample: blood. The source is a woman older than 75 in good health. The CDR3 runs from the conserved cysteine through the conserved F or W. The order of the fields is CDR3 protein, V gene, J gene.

CDR3: CATSDPGWRQNYNEQFF
V: TRBV24-1
J: TRBJ2-1

CDR3: CATSRRSTDTQYF
V: TRBV24-1
J: TRBJ2-3

CDR3: CASSQTGGGAFF
V: TRBV12-3/TRBV12-4
J: TRBJ1-1

CDR3: CSATSGGTEQFF
V: TRBV20-1
J: TRBJ2-1

CDR3: CASSQTKYNEQFF
V: TRBV6-5
J: TRBJ2-1

CDR3: CASSPVGALNTEAFF
V: TRBV7-9
J: TRBJ1-1

CDR3: CASSAEQGVGEKLFF
V: TRBV5-1
J: TRBJ1-4

CDR3: CASAGLGYGYTF
V: TRBV9
J: TRBJ1-2

CDR3: CASSLSRQGVIFNYGYTF
V: TRBV27
J: TRBJ1-2

CDR3: CAISDRGSTDTQYF
V: TRBV10-3
J: TRBJ2-3

CDR3: CAISLTGSSYEQYF
V: TRBV10-3
J: TRBJ2-7

CDR3: CASSGEVVWGNEQFF
V: TRBV2
J: TRBJ2-1

CDR3: CSAPLPGLDTQYF
V: TRBV20-1
J: TRBJ2-3

CDR3: CASSVLGEGNQPQHF
V: TRBV9
J: TRBJ1-5

CDR3: CASSFDSYNQPQHF
V: TRBV12-3/TRBV12-4
J: TRBJ1-5

CDR3: CSVDGLNYGYTF
V: TRBV29-1
J: TRBJ1-2

CDR3: CATSDFGGGGEQYF
V: TRBV24-1
J: TRBJ2-5

CDR3: CASKYGDTQYF
V: TRBV3-1
J: TRBJ2-3

CDR3: CAGSPGAATNEKLFF
V: TRBV7-2
J: TRBJ1-4

CDR3: CASRVRGGIHGYTF
V: TRBV19
J: TRBJ1-2

CDR3: CASSQAMNTGELFF
V: TRBV4-1
J: TRBJ2-2

CDR3: CASSPRQGASNEQFF
V: TRBV18
J: TRBJ2-1

CDR3: CASSIDGGSNEKLFF
V: TRBV19
J: TRBJ1-4

CDR3: CASSPAGGNSPLHF
V: TRBV18
J: TRBJ1-6

CDR3: CATSDLGGETQYF
V: TRBV24-1
J: TRBJ2-5

CDR3: CASSDGLSEQYF
V: TRBV6-1
J: TRBJ2-7

CDR3: CAWRRRGNYGYTF
V: TRBV30
J: TRBJ1-2

CDR3: CASSEIQGNGETQYF
V: TRBV2
J: TRBJ2-5

CDR3: CASSLLSTDTPYF
V: TRBV11-2
J: TRBJ2-3

CDR3: CSARDLRNSYNEQFF
V: TRBV20-1
J: TRBJ2-1

CDR3: CASSLEPRLAGRGAETQYF
V: TRBV7-2
J: TRBJ2-5

CDR3: CASSLEATGRHEQYF
V: TRBV5-5
J: TRBJ2-7

CDR3: CASAGQDSYEQYF
V: TRBV6-1
J: TRBJ2-7

CDR3: CASSKDSRGEFYEQYF
V: TRBV21-1
J: .

CDR3: CSAGRKPLYEQYF
V: TRBV20-1
J: TRBJ2-7

CDR3: CASSPIRGTYEQYF
V: TRBV7-2
J: TRBJ2-7

CDR3: CASSLEVTLSDTQYF
V: TRBV7-8
J: TRBJ2-3

CDR3: CASSGAGGPNEQFF
V: TRBV2
J: TRBJ2-1

CDR3: CASSPESGTEAFF
V: TRBV18
J: TRBJ1-1

CDR3: CSAIPRVGGNYGYTF
V: TRBV20-1
J: TRBJ1-2

CDR3: CASSLDRGPEQFF
V: TRBV12-3/TRBV12-4
J: TRBJ2-1

CDR3: CASSDTGTGIYNEQFF
V: TRBV7-2
J: TRBJ2-1

CDR3: CASKRQDNQPQHF
V: TRBV6-5
J: TRBJ1-5

CDR3: CSASGQRGRHQETQYF
V: TRBV20-1
J: TRBJ2-5

CDR3: CASSQEGGAYNEQFF
V: TRBV7-2
J: TRBJ2-1

CDR3: CASSHSTVRGNEKLFF
V: TRBV7-8
J: TRBJ1-4

CDR3: CATGRSGANVLTF
V: TRBV12-3/TRBV12-4
J: TRBJ2-6

CDR3: CSASGGGASYNEQFF
V: TRBV20-1
J: TRBJ2-1

CDR3: CSVAGRGSYEQYF
V: TRBV29-1
J: TRBJ2-7